Included here is one T cell receptor (beta chain) sequence, with context. The sample belongs to a study of blood T cell repertoires in COVID-19. In the study overall: Spain, Italy and the United States supplied samples that represented acute and convalescent COVID-19.

The authors' processing: Nucleated cell number was recorded as an estimate derived from reference gene primer amplification. The repertoire was sequenced with immunoSEQ multiplex PCR; TCRdb's copy has only in-frame clones and lacks some. The V and J calls and clone size are taken from that table; D and trimming were inferred from the DNA. The sample consists of approximately 210,000 clones, around four fifths of them appearing once. The V end was cut by 2 bases, the J end by 10 bases, with 13 bases between. The CDR3 runs 13 residues. Germline V lookup: CDR1 SGHRS, CDR2 YFSETQ. Material for sequencing was peripheral blood. The chain links TRBV5-1 to TRBJ1-3, with a possible D match to TRBD1 (5 bases). This TCR came from a woman aged 45-59 years with acute or convalescent COVID-19. CDR3 nucleotide sequence: TGCGCCAGCAGCTTCTACTTGGAGGGGACCATATATTTT. Its translation is CASSFYLEGTIYF.